These T cell receptor beta chains were read from a single sample in a study of human T cells and chemical hapten exposure. TCRdb processed the RACE reads anew with MiXCR; each CDR3 protein has one entry. The table records around 360,000 distinct CDR3 sequences, about 6% of them present only once. This specimen was whole blood, taken in connection with sensitization to the hapten diphenylcyclopropenone (DPC). The receptors originated from a woman aged 18-35 years with alopecia areata. Some clones in this sample may be carry-over from other donors' samples. Each CDR3 is given with its conserved first and last residue. A D gene is named only where the DNA matches it firmly. Clone size is stated in some rows and not others, as once, few, many or a class when expanded.

j_gene: TRBJ1-1; d_gene: -; abundance: many; v_gene: TRBV3-1; CDR3nt: TGCGCCAGCAGCCAAGTGTCGAACACTGAAGCTTTCTTT; CDR3aa: CASSQVSNTEAFF
j_gene: TRBJ1-2; d_gene: -; abundance: -; v_gene: TRBV4-3; CDR3nt: TGCGCCAGCAGCCAAGATTGGGACTTCCCTAACTATGGCTACACCTTC; CDR3aa: CASSQDWDFPNYGYTF
j_gene: TRBJ2-7; d_gene: -; abundance: many; v_gene: TRBV7-2; CDR3nt: TGTGCCAGCAGCGCAGACCAGTACGAGCAGTACTTC; CDR3aa: CASSADQYEQYF
j_gene: TRBJ2-3; d_gene: -; abundance: few; v_gene: TRBV6-1; CDR3nt: TGTGCCAGCAGCTGGTCAGGGATTGATACGCAGTATTTT; CDR3aa: CASSWSGIDTQYF
j_gene: TRBJ2-7; d_gene: TRBD1; abundance: many; v_gene: TRBV11-1; CDR3nt: TGTGCCAGCAGCTTGGGGACAGGGGGCCCGATCTACGAGCAGTACTTC; CDR3aa: CASSLGTGGPIYEQYF
j_gene: TRBJ2-1; d_gene: -; abundance: few; v_gene: TRBV24-1; CDR3nt: TGTGCCACCAGTGACGGACTGGACAATGAGCAGTTCTTC; CDR3aa: CATSDGLDNEQFF
j_gene: TRBJ2-5; d_gene: -; abundance: many; v_gene: TRBV6-6; CDR3nt: TGTGCCAGCAGGTCAACAGGTATCCGAGAGACCCAGTACTTC; CDR3aa: CASRSTGIRETQYF
j_gene: TRBJ2-7; d_gene: TRBD2; abundance: -; v_gene: TRBV18; CDR3nt: TGTGCCAGCTCAGAACTAGCGTTCTCCTACGAGCAGTACTTC; CDR3aa: CASSELAFSYEQYF
j_gene: TRBJ1-2; d_gene: -; abundance: -; v_gene: TRBV4-1; CDR3nt: TGCGCCAGCAGCCAAGATACAGATAACTATGGCTACACCTTC; CDR3aa: CASSQDTDNYGYTF
j_gene: TRBJ2-1; d_gene: -; abundance: -; v_gene: TRBV14; CDR3nt: TGTGCCAGCAGCCGAACAAGGGTCAGGCACGGTGAGCAGTTCTTC; CDR3aa: CASSRTRVRHGEQFF
j_gene: TRBJ1-2; d_gene: -; abundance: -; v_gene: TRBV29-1; CDR3nt: TGCAGCGCACAGGGAGACGAAATATATGGCTACACCTTC; CDR3aa: CSAQGDEIYGYTF
j_gene: TRBJ1-6; d_gene: TRBD1; abundance: -; v_gene: TRBV13; CDR3nt: TGTGCCAGCAGCGGACTACGTACAGGGGGCGCGAGTTCACCCCTCCACTTT; CDR3aa: CASSGLRTGGASSPLHF
j_gene: TRBJ1-1; d_gene: -; abundance: -; v_gene: TRBV18; CDR3nt: TGTGCCAGCTCACCGGGGAATTCGAACACTGAAGCTTTCTTT; CDR3aa: CASSPGNSNTEAFF
j_gene: TRBJ2-7; d_gene: TRBD1; abundance: many; v_gene: TRBV11-2; CDR3nt: TGTGCCAGCAGCTTAGGTCGGGCAGGGGGCAATTACGAGCAGTACTTC; CDR3aa: CASSLGRAGGNYEQYF
j_gene: TRBJ1-5; d_gene: -; abundance: -; v_gene: TRBV29-1; CDR3nt: TGCAGCGCCGCCGAGGGGCTCAGCAATCAGCCCCAGCATTTT; CDR3aa: CSAAEGLSNQPQHF
j_gene: TRBJ1-1; d_gene: -; abundance: many; v_gene: TRBV10-3; CDR3nt: TGTGCCATCAGTGAGCCTCCCACTGAAGCTTTCTTT; CDR3aa: CAISEPPTEAFF
j_gene: TRBJ2-3; d_gene: -; abundance: many; v_gene: TRBV11-1; CDR3nt: TGTGCCAGCAGCCACCGGGACCGCACAGATACGCAGTATTTT; CDR3aa: CASSHRDRTDTQYF
j_gene: TRBJ1-4; d_gene: TRBD1; abundance: -; v_gene: TRBV4-3; CDR3nt: TGCGCCAGCAGCCAAGCGGGACAGATTAATGAAAAACCGTTTTTT; CDR3aa: CASSQAGQINEKPFF
j_gene: TRBJ1-1; d_gene: -; abundance: few; v_gene: TRBV7-9; CDR3nt: TGTGCCAGCAGCACCCCTGAGGGAACGAACACTGAAGCTTTCTTT; CDR3aa: CASSTPEGTNTEAFF
j_gene: TRBJ1-1; d_gene: -; abundance: many; v_gene: TRBV20-1; CDR3nt: TGCAGTGCTAGAGATCCTGGTCAGAACACTGAAGCTTTCTTT; CDR3aa: CSARDPGQNTEAFF
j_gene: TRBJ1-1; d_gene: -; abundance: many; v_gene: TRBV6-1; CDR3nt: TGTGCCAGCAGGGGGGGAACAGGGAACACTGAAGTTTTCTTT; CDR3aa: CASRGGTGNTEVFF
j_gene: TRBJ1-5; d_gene: TRBD1; abundance: many; v_gene: TRBV18; CDR3nt: TGTGCCAGCTCACCCCCGGGACAGGGAGGTCAGCCCCAGCATTTT; CDR3aa: CASSPPGQGGQPQHF
j_gene: TRBJ1-2; d_gene: -; abundance: -; v_gene: TRBV14; CDR3nt: TGTGCCAGCAGCTGGGCAGGGCTGGATGGCTACACCTTC; CDR3aa: CASSWAGLDGYTF
j_gene: TRBJ1-6; d_gene: -; abundance: few; v_gene: TRBV18; CDR3nt: TGTGCCAGCTCACCTGTAGCAGGGACGGTCGCACCCCTCCACTTT; CDR3aa: CASSPVAGTVAPLHF
j_gene: TRBJ2-5; d_gene: -; abundance: -; v_gene: TRBV21-1; CDR3nt: TGTGCCAGCAGCAAGGAGGGGGGTCAAGAGACCCAGTACTTC; CDR3aa: CASSKEGGQETQYF
j_gene: TRBJ2-1; d_gene: TRBD1; abundance: -; v_gene: TRBV19; CDR3nt: TGTGCCAGTAGTATGGGGGACAGTTACAATGAGCAGTTCTTC; CDR3aa: CASSMGDSYNEQFF
j_gene: TRBJ2-3; d_gene: -; abundance: few; v_gene: TRBV7-9; CDR3nt: TGTGCCAGCGTACCCGGACGGCTGAGCACAGATACGCAGTATTTT; CDR3aa: CASVPGRLSTDTQYF
j_gene: TRBJ2-4; d_gene: -; abundance: few; v_gene: TRBV5-8; CDR3nt: TGTGCCAGCAGCTTATGGGGGGCGATGGCCAAAAACATTCAGTACTTC; CDR3aa: CASSLWGAMAKNIQYF
j_gene: TRBJ1-5; d_gene: -; abundance: many; v_gene: TRBV6-5; CDR3nt: TGTGCCAGCAGCCCGATTACAGGGAGGGGGAATCAGCCCCAGCATTTT; CDR3aa: CASSPITGRGNQPQHF
j_gene: TRBJ2-3; d_gene: -; abundance: -; v_gene: TRBV10-3; CDR3nt: TGTGCCATCAGTGATCGACAGGGAGGGGCAGATACGCAGTATTTT; CDR3aa: CAISDRQGGADTQYF
j_gene: TRBJ2-3; d_gene: -; abundance: few; v_gene: TRBV5-1; CDR3nt: TGCGCCAGCAGCTGGAAGGACAGAGGAGATACGCAGTATTTT; CDR3aa: CASSWKDRGDTQYF
j_gene: TRBJ1-6; d_gene: -; abundance: many; v_gene: TRBV7-3; CDR3nt: TGTGCCAGCAGAAGAAATGTTTATTCACCCCTCCACTTT; CDR3aa: CASRRNVYSPLHF
j_gene: TRBJ1-6; d_gene: -; abundance: many; v_gene: TRBV10-3; CDR3nt: TGTGCCATCAGTGAGCAGGTTACTAATTCACCCCTCCACTTT; CDR3aa: CAISEQVTNSPLHF
j_gene: TRBJ1-5; d_gene: -; abundance: many; v_gene: TRBV7-2; CDR3nt: TGTGCCAGCAGCTTAGGAATGGGCCGGCAGCCCCAGCATTTT; CDR3aa: CASSLGMGRQPQHF
j_gene: TRBJ1-1; d_gene: -; abundance: many; v_gene: TRBV28; CDR3nt: TGTGCCAGCAGTTTCCAGGGCCGAGTAAGATTGGACACTGAAGCTTTCTTT; CDR3aa: CASSFQGRVRLDTEAFF
j_gene: TRBJ1-6; d_gene: -; abundance: few; v_gene: TRBV5-1; CDR3nt: TGCGCCAGCAGAAATATAGAGGCCTATAATTCACCCCTCCACTTT; CDR3aa: CASRNIEAYNSPLHF
j_gene: TRBJ2-7; d_gene: -; abundance: many; v_gene: TRBV12-3/TRBV12-4; CDR3nt: TGTGCCAGCAACTCAGGGGCGCCCCACTACGAGCAGTACTTC; CDR3aa: CASNSGAPHYEQYF
j_gene: TRBJ2-5; d_gene: -; abundance: -; v_gene: TRBV27; CDR3nt: TGTGCCAGCAGTTTACTCGGACCTGCTACCGGGACCCAGTACTTC; CDR3aa: CASSLLGPATGTQYF
j_gene: TRBJ1-4; d_gene: TRBD1; abundance: few; v_gene: TRBV4-3; CDR3nt: TGCGCCAGCAGGGACAGGGGAAATGAAAAACTGTTTTTT; CDR3aa: CASRDRGNEKLFF
j_gene: TRBJ1-2; d_gene: -; abundance: few; v_gene: TRBV7-6; CDR3nt: TGTGCCAGCAGCCCGGGACCCGCGGGAGGCTACACCTTC; CDR3aa: CASSPGPAGGYTF
j_gene: TRBJ1-2; d_gene: -; abundance: -; v_gene: TRBV4-1; CDR3nt: TGCGCCAGCAGCCCCCGACAGCTAAACTATGGCTACACCTTC; CDR3aa: CASSPRQLNYGYTF
j_gene: TRBJ2-5; d_gene: -; abundance: many; v_gene: TRBV28; CDR3nt: TGTGCCAGCACCGCCCGGCTTGAGATTCGGACCCAGTACTTC; CDR3aa: CASTARLEIRTQYF